These 31 T cell receptor beta chains share one sample of origin, sequenced in a study of OX40 agonist ivuxolimab in advanced cancers. Library method: the immunoSEQ multiplex PCR assay. TCRdb stores this immuneACCESS table with in-frame sequences only. Part of the clones is absent; in the studies checked, under half of the shortfall reflects unresolved V genes, and no reason is known for the rest. This sample has 61,000 or so clones in its table, and around 86% of those were observed once. 3.4% of the sample is taken by the ten largest. The source was CD4+ or CD8+ T cells sorted from blood, collected in a trial of the OX40 agonist ivuxolimab. These receptors were collected from an adult with an advanced solid tumor such as melanoma, head and neck, liver or kidney cancer.

This rearrangement joins TRBV10-2 to TRBJ1-1, with D hard to call. This CDR3 has 13 residues. Trimming left V 3 bases short and J 1 base short, with 6 bases between. The germline gives CDR1 WSHSY, CDR2 SAAADI. The CDR3 loop is CASSERWNTEAFF. CDR3 sequence (DNA): TGCGCCAGCAGTGAAAGGTGGAACACTGAAGCTTTCTTT.

The chain combines TRBV2 with TRBJ1-3; D uncertain. This CDR3 contains 15 residues. Trimming removed 8 bases from V and 2 bases from J, with 16 bases in between. From germline, CDR1 is SNHLY and CDR2 FYNNEI. The CDR3 loop is CASLSYRGAGNTIYF. The CDR3 DNA is TGTGCCAGCTTAAGTTACCGAGGCGCTGGAAACACCATATATTTT.

This rearrangement joins TRBV5-1 to TRBJ1-5; D unresolved. V lost 0 bases, J lost 6 bases, and 7 bases lay in between. The CDR3 totals 13 residues. Per germline, CDR1 SGHRS and CDR2 YFSETQ. CDR3 in amino acids: CASSLAPGQPQHF. DNA for the CDR3: TGCGCCAGCAGCTTGGCCCCGGGTCAGCCCCAGCATTTT.

The genes are TRBV5-1 and TRBJ2-4, with a tentative D call TRBD2 (5 bases). The CDR3 is made up of 16 amino acids. The V gene's germline CDR1 is SGHRS and CDR2 YFSETQ. The V gene lost 0 bases and the J gene lost 3 bases, with 13 bases spanning the gap. CDR3: CASSLGTGSVKNIQYF. The CDR3 DNA is TGCGCCAGCAGCTTGGGGACTGGCTCGGTCAAAAACATTCAGTACTTC.

CDR3 residues: CASIGTNSYNEQFF. The CDR3 DNA reads TGTGCCAGCATCGGGACCAATTCCTACAATGAGCAGTTCTTC. The chain has TRBV2 and TRBJ2-1; the D gene could be TRBD1 or TRBD2 (5 bases each). V was clipped by 7 bases and J by 1 base, with 11 bases between them. The germline CDR1 and CDR2 sequences are SNHLY and FYNNEI. The CDR3 consists of 14 residues. Filled out from reference TRBV2 and TRBJ2-1, the complete variable domain reads EPEVTQTPSHQVTQMGQEVILRCVPISNHLYFYWYRQILGQKVEFLVSFYNNEISEKSEIFDDQFSVERPDGSNFTLKIRSTKLEDSAMYFCASIGTNSYNEQFFGPGTRLTVL.

The chain joins TRBV28 to TRBJ1-1; perhaps TRBD1 as D (5 bases). The CDR3 extends over 14 amino acids. Germline lookup yields CDR1 MDHEN and CDR2 SYDVKM. The germline V and J ends were trimmed by 5 bases and 2 bases, with 12 bases remaining between them. CDR3 DNA sequence: TGTGCCAGCAGTATGGGGGGACTCAACACTGAAGCTTTCTTT. It specifies CASSMGGLNTEAFF.

J is TRBJ1-3 and V is TRBV6-5; D is uncertain. This CDR3 region has 13 residues. The germline CDR1 and CDR2 sequences are MNHEY and SVGAGI. Trimming stripped 0 bases from V and 4 bases from J, with 4 bases between. CDR3 loop: CASSYSMGNTIYF. The CDR3 DNA is TGTGCCAGCAGTTACTCGATGGGAAACACCATATATTTT.

The CDR3 sequence is CASSITSGHLTDTQYF. The CDR3 region has the DNA TGTGCCAGTAGTATAACGTCGGGACATCTCACAGATACGCAGTATTTT. V and J are TRBV19 and TRBJ2-3; D may be TRBD1 (6 bases). Germline CDR1 LNHDA, CDR2 SQIVND (reference sequence). The CDR3 covers 16 residues. The V end lost 2 bases, the J end lost 2 bases, and 14 bases lay between the germline ends. Looking up the rest from reference TRBV19 and TRBJ2-3 gives the full variable domain: DGGITQSPKYLFRKEGQNVTLSCEQNLNHDAMYWYRQDPGQGLRLIYYSQIVNDFQKGDIAEGYSVSREKKESFPLTVTSAQKNPTAFYLCASSITSGHLTDTQYFGPGTRLTVL.

The chain combines TRBV30 with TRBJ2-5, with 8 positions matching TRBD2. CDR3 size: 12 residues. Germline CDR1 is GTSNPN and CDR2 is SVGIG (reference sequence). The trim removed 8 bases at V and 2 bases at J, leaving 4 bases unmatched. This chain's CDR3 is CALKRGQETQYF. DNA of the CDR3: TGTGCCCTCAAGCGGGGGCAAGAGACCCAGTACTTC.

The chain recombines TRBV28 with TRBJ2-5, with a weak D call TRBD1 (6 bases). There are 15 residues in the CDR3. CDR1 and CDR2 (germline): MDHEN, SYDVKM. V was cut by 3 bases and J by 1 base, with 12 bases left in between. The CDR3 nucleotides are TGTGCCAGCAGTTTGGGGGCGGACCTCCAAGAGACCCAGTACTTC. Protein: CASSLGADLQETQYF.

The chain is built from TRBV28 and TRBJ1-3, with D perhaps TRBD1 (5 bases). The CDR3 length is 17 residues. Trimming removed 9 bases from V and 0 bases from J, with 21 bases in between. CDR1 and CDR2 from the germline V gene are MDHEN and SYDVKM. CDR3 DNA sequence: TGTGCCAGTCGGTCGTTAGACGGACACTACTCTGGAAACACCATATATTTT. It codes for CASRSLDGHYSGNTIYF.

The chain couples TRBV28 to TRBJ1-2; weak D call: TRBD1 (6 bases). CDR3 length: 14 amino acids. V lost 2 bases, J lost 5 bases, and 12 bases lay in between. Germline V gene sequence: CDR1 MDHEN, CDR2 SYDVKM. The CDR3 DNA is TGTGCCAGCAGTTTAACAGGGAGTACTTATGGCTACACCTTC. Translation: CASSLTGSTYGYTF.

J is TRBJ2-2 and V is TRBV7-2; 7 bases are a match to TRBD1. The junction had 9 bases not matched to a gene; V was cut back by 5 bases and J by 6 bases. Germline V CDR1 and CDR2: SGHTA, FQGNSA. This CDR3 is built from 15 residues. CDR3 in DNA: TGTGCCAGCAGCCGACAGGGCCCGGGCGCCGGGGAGCTGTTTTTT. Its translation is CASSRQGPGAGELFF. Based on the CDR3 plus reference TRBV7-2 and TRBJ2-2, the full variable domain is GAGVSQSPSNKVTEKGKDVELRCDPISGHTALYWYRQSLGQGLEFLIYFQGNSAPDKSGLPSDRFSAERTGGSVSTLTIQRTQQEDSAVYLCASSRQGPGAGELFFGEGSRLTVL.

This chain links TRBV28 with TRBJ1-2, with 8 bases aligning to TRBD1. Germline V CDR1 and CDR2: MDHEN, SYDVKM. V gave up 1 base and J gave up 6 bases; unmatched junction bases: 10. The length of the CDR3 is 16 residues. CDR3 amino acids: CASSLLLGGQAHGYTF. CDR3 nucleotides: TGTGCCAGCAGTTTATTATTGGGGGGACAGGCCCATGGCTACACCTTC.

In this sample, this clone turned up once. V gene TRBV6-5 combines with J gene TRBJ2-2; D tentatively reads TRBD1 or TRBD2 (5 bases each). The CDR3 is made up of 15 amino acids. Trimming shortened V by 5 bases and J by 1 base, and 11 bases separated the two germline ends. Per germline, CDR1 MNHEY and CDR2 SVGAGI. CDR3 sequence reads: CASSMGRENTGELFF. CDR3 sequence (DNA): TGTGCCAGCAGTATGGGACGGGAGAACACCGGGGAGCTGTTTTTT.

The chain carries TRBV4-2 and TRBJ1-1, with unresolved D. CDR3 size: 14 residues. Germline V gene lookup returns CDR1 LGHNA and CDR2 YNFKEQ. With 3 bases removed from V and 1 base from J, the gap between germline ends came to 9 bases. The CDR3 DNA follows: TGTGCCAGCAGCCAGAAGGTTTCGAACACTGAAGCTTTCTTT. The encoded protein is CASSQKVSNTEAFF.

The chain has TRBV7-9 and TRBJ2-3; D could derive from TRBD1 or TRBD2 (6 bases each). The V and J ends lost 4 bases and 6 bases respectively, with 20 bases between them. CDR1 SEHNR and CDR2 FQNEAQ come from the germline V gene (reference sequence). The CDR3 extends over 16 amino acids. Written as DNA, the CDR3 is TGTGCCAGCAGCTCTGCGGCTGGGGGGCGGACGGATACGCAGTATTTT. Its translation is CASSSAAGGRTDTQYF.

V and J are TRBV15 and TRBJ1-4; D is unclear. Germline V gene data show CDR1 as LNHNV and CDR2 as YYDKDF (reference sequence). V lost 3 bases and J lost 5, with 1 base in between. CDR3 size: 11 residues. The CDR3 here is CATSSNEKLFF. Here the CDR3 DNA reads TGTGCCACCAGCAGCAATGAAAAACTGTTTTTT. Full variable domain (remainder filled in from reference TRBV15 and TRBJ1-4): DAMVIQNPRYQVTQFGKPVTLSCSQTLNHNVMYWYQQKSSQAPKLLFHYYDKDFNNEADTPDNFQSRRPNTSFCFLDIRSPGLGDTAMYLCATSSNEKLFFGSGTQLSVL.

The V and J genes are TRBV5-6 and TRBJ1-5; D gene unclear. The CDR3 has 14 amino acids. V shed 6 bases and J shed 0 bases, with 10 bases lying between them. Germline V gives CDR1 SGHDT, CDR2 YYEEEE. The CDR3 DNA follows: TGTGCCAGCACCCTACTAAATAGCAATCAGCCCCAGCATTTT. Protein: CASTLLNSNQPQHF.

This clone was picked up a small number of times. This chain uses TRBV6-5 with TRBJ2-7, with 7 bases identical to TRBD1. The CDR3 has 15 amino acids. Per germline, CDR1 MNHEY and CDR2 SVGAGI. V gave up 0 bases and J gave up 4 bases; unmatched junction bases: 6. The CDR3 here is CASSYSTGARYEQYF. CDR3 DNA sequence: TGTGCCAGCAGTTACTCAACAGGGGCCCGGTACGAGCAGTACTTC.

The CDR3 is CASSSTGTVGTEAFF. As DNA, the CDR3 is TGCGCCAGCAGCTCCACCGGGACAGTAGGCACTGAAGCTTTCTTT. The rearrangement links TRBV5-1 to TRBJ1-1; 7 bases are a match to TRBD1. The V gene end was trimmed by 3 bases and the J gene end by 4 bases; junction bases not matched to a gene: 9. CDR3 length: 15 residues. From germline, CDR1 is SGHRS and CDR2 YFSETQ. Full variable domain (outside the CDR3, taken from reference TRBV5-1 and TRBJ1-1): KAGVTQTPRYLIKTRGQQVTLSCSPISGHRSVSWYQQTPGQGLQFLFEYFSETQRNKGNFPGRFSGRQFSNSRSEMNVSTLELGDSALYLCASSSTGTVGTEAFFGQGTRLTVV.

This clone was recorded once. The chain links TRBV5-6 to TRBJ2-7; either TRBD1 or TRBD2 may fit D (5 bases each). The CDR3 runs 14 residues. The germline V and J ends were trimmed by 4 bases and 11 bases, with 22 bases remaining between them. The germline gives CDR1 SGHDT, CDR2 YYEEEE. The CDR3 nucleotides read TGTGCCAGCAGCCGGGCGTTTTTACGAGGGGAAGAGTACTTC. As protein: CASSRAFLRGEEYF.

This chain links TRBV28 with TRBJ1-5; TRBD1 aligns across 7 bases. V lost 3 bases and J lost 5; bases outside the gene matches: 10. CDR1 MDHEN and CDR2 SYDVKM come from the germline V gene. The CDR3 contains 16 residues. The DNA for the CDR3 is TGTGCCAGCAGTTTCACCGGACAGGTCCTTCATCAGCCCCAGCATTTT. Its protein product is CASSFTGQVLHQPQHF. Combining the CDR3 with reference TRBV28 and TRBJ1-5 gives the whole variable domain DVKVTQSSRYLVKRTGEKVFLECVQDMDHENMFWYRQDPGLGLRLIYFSYDVKMKEKGDIPEGYSVSREKKERFSLILESASTNQTSMYLCASSFTGQVLHQPQHFGDGTRLSIL.

In regard to this clone: Other DNA variants within this sample encode the same CDR3. The rearrangement uses TRBV6-5 and TRBJ2-1; D is uncertain. V lost 3 bases to trimming and J lost 0 bases, with 6 bases between them. CDR1 MNHEY and CDR2 SVGAGI come from the germline V gene. The CDR3 consists of 14 residues. CDR3 bases: TGTGCCAGCAGTTATCCGAGCTCCTACAATGAGCAGTTCTTC. It yields the protein CASSYPSSYNEQFF.

The CDR3 loop reads CASIAVIRLTEAFF. CDR3 DNA sequence: TGTGCCAGCATTGCGGTTATTCGGTTAACTGAAGCTTTCTTT. V usage is TRBV6-1 and J usage is TRBJ1-1; D is undetermined. This CDR3 comprises 14 residues. Trimming shortened V by 7 bases and J by 5 bases, and 17 bases separated the two germline ends. Per germline, CDR1 MNHNS and CDR2 SASEGT.

This chain joins TRBV28 and TRBJ1-2; TRBD1 matches at 8 bases. V shed 5 bases and J 2 bases; nucleotides not matched to a gene: 4. The CDR3 spans 14 residues. Germline CDR1 is MDHEN and CDR2 is SYDVKM. The CDR3 sequence is CASSEQGENYGYTF. The CDR3 bases are TGTGCCAGCAGTGAACAGGGGGAGAACTATGGCTACACCTTC.

The V gene is TRBV10-3, the J gene TRBJ2-3, with TRBD1 matching 7 bases. CDR1 and CDR2 (germline): ENHRY, SYGVKD. CDR3 length: 23 amino acids. With V trimmed by 6 bases and J by 0 bases, 30 bases remained unmatched. CDR3 coding DNA: TGTGCCATCAGGGCCTCGCCCGGCGTGGTCAAGGGGGAAACAGGGGAGAGCACAGATACGCAGTATTTT. Translated: CAIRASPGVVKGETGESTDTQYF.

The chain uses TRBV2 and TRBJ2-5, with TRBD2 identical over 10 bases. There are 15 residues in the CDR3. CDR1 is SNHLY and CDR2 is FYNNEI in the germline V gene. Germline trimming cut 4 bases from V and 3 bases from J; bases unmatched to any gene: 5. The CDR3: CASSVSLAGEETQYF. For the CDR3, the DNA is TGTGCCAGCAGTGTGAGTCTAGCGGGGGAAGAGACCCAGTACTTC.

V usage is TRBV5-4 and J usage is TRBJ1-1; weak D call: TRBD1 (5 bases). From germline, CDR1 is SGHNT and CDR2 YYREEE (reference sequence). V was shortened by 0 bases and J by 0 bases, with 9 bases between the two germline ends. CDR3 size: 15 residues. The CDR3 DNA sequence: TGTGCCAGCAGCTTGGTGCAGGGCTTGAACACTGAAGCTTTCTTT. This sequence encodes CASSLVQGLNTEAFF.

J is TRBJ2-1 and V is TRBV6-5; a weak D match, TRBD1 (5 bases). V lost 6 bases to trimming and J lost 4 bases, with 13 bases between them. The CDR3 extends over 14 amino acids. Germline CDR1 MNHEY, CDR2 SVGAGI. The CDR3 nucleotides are TGTGCCAGCAGCTCCAGCCCAGGGTACAATGAGCAGTTCTTC. Residues: CASSSSPGYNEQFF.

The CDR3 region has the DNA TGCACCAGCAGCCAACAAGATAACCCTACAAACTACGAGCAGTACTTC. It specifies CTSSQQDNPTNYEQYF. The V call is TRBV1, the J call TRBJ2-7. TRBV1 is annotated as a pseudogene. CDR3 length: 16 amino acids.